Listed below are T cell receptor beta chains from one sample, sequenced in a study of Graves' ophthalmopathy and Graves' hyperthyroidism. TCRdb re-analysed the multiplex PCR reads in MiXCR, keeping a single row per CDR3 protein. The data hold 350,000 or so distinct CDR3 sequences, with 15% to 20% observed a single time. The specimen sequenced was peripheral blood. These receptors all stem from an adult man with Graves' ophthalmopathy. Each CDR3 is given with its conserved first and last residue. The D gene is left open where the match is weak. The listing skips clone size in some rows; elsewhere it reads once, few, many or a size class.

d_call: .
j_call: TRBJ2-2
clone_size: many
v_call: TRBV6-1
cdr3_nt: TGTGCCAGCAGTGATATGGGGGGCGCAAACCCCGGGGAGCTGTTTTTT
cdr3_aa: CASSDMGGANPGELFF

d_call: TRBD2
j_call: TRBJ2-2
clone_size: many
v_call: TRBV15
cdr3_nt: TGTGCCACCAGCACTAGCGGAGTCACCGGGGAGCTGTTTTTT
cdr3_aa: CATSTSGVTGELFF

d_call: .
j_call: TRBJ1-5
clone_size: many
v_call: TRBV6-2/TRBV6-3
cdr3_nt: TGTGCCAGCAGTTACTCCGGATTCAATCAGCCCCAGCATTTT
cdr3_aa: CASSYSGFNQPQHF

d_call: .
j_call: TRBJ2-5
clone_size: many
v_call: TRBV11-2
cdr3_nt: TGTGCCAGCAGCTTAGACGTCCGCCCAGAGACCCAGTACTTC
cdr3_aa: CASSLDVRPETQYF

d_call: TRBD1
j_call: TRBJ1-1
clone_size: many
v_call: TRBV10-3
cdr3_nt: TGTGCCATCAGCAGACAGGGGAACACTGAAGCTTTCTTT
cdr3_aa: CAISRQGNTEAFF

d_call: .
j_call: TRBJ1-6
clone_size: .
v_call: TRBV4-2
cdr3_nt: TGTGCCAGCAGCCAAGATGACCGGGGCAGGTTGGCAGATAGTGATTCACCCCTCCACTTT
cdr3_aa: CASSQDDRGRLADSDSPLHF

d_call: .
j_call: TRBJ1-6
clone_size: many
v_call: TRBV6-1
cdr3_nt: TGTGCCAGCAGTCCCCCCCCTAATTCACCCCTCCACTTT
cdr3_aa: CASSPPPNSPLHF

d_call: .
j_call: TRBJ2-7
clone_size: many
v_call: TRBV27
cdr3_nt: TGTGCCAGCAGTTCCCGGAGGGAGCAGTACTTC
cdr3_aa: CASSSRREQYF

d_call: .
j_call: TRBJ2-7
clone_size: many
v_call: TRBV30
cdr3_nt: TGTGCCTGGATGCGCACCTACGAGCAGTACTTC
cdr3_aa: CAWMRTYEQYF

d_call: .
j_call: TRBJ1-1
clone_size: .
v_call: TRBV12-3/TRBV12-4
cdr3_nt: TGTGCCAGCAGTCTCGGGGCCTCAGGAGCTTTCTTT
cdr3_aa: CASSLGASGAFF

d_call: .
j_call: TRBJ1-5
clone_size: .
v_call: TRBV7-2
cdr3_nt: TGTGCCAGCAGCTTAGCATGGGGGGAGCCCCAGCATTTT
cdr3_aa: CASSLAWGEPQHF

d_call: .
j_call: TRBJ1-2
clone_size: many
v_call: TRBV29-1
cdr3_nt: TGCAGCGTTGTTATTGGTAACTATGGCTACACCTTC
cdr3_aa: CSVVIGNYGYTF

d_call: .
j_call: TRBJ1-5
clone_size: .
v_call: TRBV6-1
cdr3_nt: TGTGCCAGCAGTGTATACAAGGGCCAGCCCCAGCATTTT
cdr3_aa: CASSVYKGQPQHF

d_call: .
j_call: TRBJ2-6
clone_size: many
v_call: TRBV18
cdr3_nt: TGTGCCAGCTCACCTGGGGGGTTTCTCGAGGCCAACGTCCTGACTTTC
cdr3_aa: CASSPGGFLEANVLTF

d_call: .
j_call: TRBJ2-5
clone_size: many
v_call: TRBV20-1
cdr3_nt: TGCAGTGCTAGGGGTTCACCGATTAGCGGTGGAAGGACGGAGACCCAGTACTTC
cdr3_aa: CSARGSPISGGRTETQYF

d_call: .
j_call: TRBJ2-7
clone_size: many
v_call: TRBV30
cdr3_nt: TGTGCCTGGAGTGACCAATACGAGCAGTACTTC
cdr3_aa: CAWSDQYEQYF

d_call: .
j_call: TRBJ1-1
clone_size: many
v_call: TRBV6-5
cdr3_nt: TGTGCCACATCAGGGGCTAACACTGAAGCTTTCTTT
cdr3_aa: CATSGANTEAFF

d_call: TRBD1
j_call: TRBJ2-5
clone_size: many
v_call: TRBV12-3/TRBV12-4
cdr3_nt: TGTGCCAGCGGGGACAGGGCGATGGAGACCCAGTACTTC
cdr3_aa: CASGDRAMETQYF

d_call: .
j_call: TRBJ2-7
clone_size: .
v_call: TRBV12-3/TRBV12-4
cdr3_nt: TGTGGCAGCAGTTTATTTTGGGATTACGAGCAGTACTTC
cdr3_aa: CGSSLFWDYEQYF

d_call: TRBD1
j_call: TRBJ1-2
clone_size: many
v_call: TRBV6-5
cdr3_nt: TGTGCCAGCAGTTACGTGGCAGGGGGAGATGGCTACACCTTC
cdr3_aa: CASSYVAGGDGYTF

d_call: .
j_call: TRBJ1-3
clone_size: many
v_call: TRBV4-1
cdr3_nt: TGCGCCAGCAGCTCCCTCGTCAGCTCTGGAAACACCATATATTTT
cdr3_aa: CASSSLVSSGNTIYF

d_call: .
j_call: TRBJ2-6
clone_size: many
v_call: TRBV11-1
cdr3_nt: TGTGCCAGCAGCTTTTATGCCGCTTCTGGGGCCAACGTCCTGACTTTC
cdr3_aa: CASSFYAASGANVLTF

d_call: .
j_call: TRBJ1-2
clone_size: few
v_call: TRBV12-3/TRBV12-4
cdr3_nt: TGTGCCAGCAGTTTGGCTACAGGAGTAGGTGGCTACATCTTC
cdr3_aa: CASSLATGVGGYIF

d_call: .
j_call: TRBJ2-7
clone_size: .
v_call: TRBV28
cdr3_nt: TGTGCCAGCAGACTGAGGGATCCAGACTACGAGCAGTACTTC
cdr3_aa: CASRLRDPDYEQYF

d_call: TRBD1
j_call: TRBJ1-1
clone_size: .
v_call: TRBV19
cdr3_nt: TGTGCCAGTAGTACCAACAGGGGTACTGGAGCTTTCTTT
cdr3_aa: CASSTNRGTGAFF

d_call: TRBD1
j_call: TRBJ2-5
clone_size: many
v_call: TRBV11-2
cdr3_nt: TGTGCCAGCAGCATTACAGGGGGCCCGGGGCAAGAGACCCAGTACTTC
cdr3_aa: CASSITGGPGQETQYF

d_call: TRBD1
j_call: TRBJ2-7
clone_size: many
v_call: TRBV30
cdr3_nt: TGTGCCTGGAGCCGACAGGGGATTGGCTCCTACGAGCAGTACTTC
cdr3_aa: CAWSRQGIGSYEQYF

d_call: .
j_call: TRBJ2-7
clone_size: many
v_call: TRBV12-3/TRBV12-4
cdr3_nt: TGTGCCAGCAGTTTGACACTGAACCTGGACCGAAACTACGAGCAGTACTTC
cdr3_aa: CASSLTLNLDRNYEQYF

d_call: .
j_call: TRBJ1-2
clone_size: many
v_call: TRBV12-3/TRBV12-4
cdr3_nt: TGTGCCAGCAGTTTTCAAGGGATTCACTATGGCTACACCTTC
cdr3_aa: CASSFQGIHYGYTF

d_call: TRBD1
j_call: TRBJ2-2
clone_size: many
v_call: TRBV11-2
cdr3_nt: TGTGCCAGCAGCTTGGACAGGGTTGGAGGGGAGCTGTTTTTT
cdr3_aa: CASSLDRVGGELFF

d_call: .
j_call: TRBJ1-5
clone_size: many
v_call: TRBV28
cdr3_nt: TGTGCCAGCAGTTCAGAGCAACAGCCCCAGCATTTT
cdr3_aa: CASSSEQQPQHF

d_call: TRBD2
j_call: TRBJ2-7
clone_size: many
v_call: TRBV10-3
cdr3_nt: TGTGCCATCAGCCGGACTAGCGGAGACTCCTACGAGCAGTACTTC
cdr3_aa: CAISRTSGDSYEQYF

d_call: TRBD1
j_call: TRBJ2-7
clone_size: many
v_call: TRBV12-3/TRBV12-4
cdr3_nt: TGTGCCAGCAGTCCCGGACAGGGGCCGGGGAGTGAAGAGCAGTACTTC
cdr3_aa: CASSPGQGPGSEEQYF

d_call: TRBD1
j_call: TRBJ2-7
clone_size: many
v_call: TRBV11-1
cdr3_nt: TGTGCCAGCAGCCAAAAAAACGGACAGGGCCCCTACGAGCAGTACTTC
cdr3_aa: CASSQKNGQGPYEQYF

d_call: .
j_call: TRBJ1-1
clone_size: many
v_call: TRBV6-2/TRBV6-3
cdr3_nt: TGTGCCAGCAGTTACTGGCCGTGGGGGGCTCAGGCGAACACTGAAGCTTTCTTT
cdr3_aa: CASSYWPWGAQANTEAFF

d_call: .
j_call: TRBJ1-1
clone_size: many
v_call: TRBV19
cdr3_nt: TGTGCCAGTAGTATAAGGGGGGTAGAAGCTTTCTTT
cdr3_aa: CASSIRGVEAFF

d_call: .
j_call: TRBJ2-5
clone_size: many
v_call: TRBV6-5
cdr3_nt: TGTGCCAGCAGTTACGAAGGACAAGAGACCCAGTACTTC
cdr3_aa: CASSYEGQETQYF

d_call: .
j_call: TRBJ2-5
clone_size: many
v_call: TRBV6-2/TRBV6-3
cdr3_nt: TGTGCCAGCCGTCAATCCGGAGAGACCCAGTACTTC
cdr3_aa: CASRQSGETQYF

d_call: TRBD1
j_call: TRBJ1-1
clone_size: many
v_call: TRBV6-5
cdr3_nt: TGTGCCAGCAGCCCCGGGACAGGGAGGACTGAAGCTTTCTTT
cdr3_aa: CASSPGTGRTEAFF

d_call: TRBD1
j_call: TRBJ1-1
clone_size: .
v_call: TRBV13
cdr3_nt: TGTGCCAGCGGACCAGACAGGGGGTGGACTGAAGCTTTCTTT
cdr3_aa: CASGPDRGWTEAFF

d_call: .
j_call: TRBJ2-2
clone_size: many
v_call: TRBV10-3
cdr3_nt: TGTGCCATCAGTGACGCCGGGGAGCTGTTTTTT
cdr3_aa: CAISDAGELFF

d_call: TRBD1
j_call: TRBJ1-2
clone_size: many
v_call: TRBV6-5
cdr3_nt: TGTGCCAGCAGTTTTTCTTCACCGACAGGGTCCTATGGCTACACCTTC
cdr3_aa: CASSFSSPTGSYGYTF

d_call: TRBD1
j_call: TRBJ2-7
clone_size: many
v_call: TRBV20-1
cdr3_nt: TGCAGTGCTCAAAGGACAGGACCTAGCTCCTACGAGCAGTACTTC
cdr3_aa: CSAQRTGPSSYEQYF

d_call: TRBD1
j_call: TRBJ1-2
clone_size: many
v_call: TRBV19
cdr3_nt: TGTGCCAGTAGCCGACAGGGGACATACAAGGAGGCGCGCTATGGCTACACCTTC
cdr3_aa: CASSRQGTYKEARYGYTF